The sequence of this T cell receptor beta chain was determined in a study of radiation and T cells in renal cell carcinoma. TCRdb keeps only in-frame clones here, not all; method: immunoSEQ multiplex PCR. The table records around 20,000 clones, roughly three fifths of them present only once. Described treatment: treatment-naive control, cytoreductive nephrectomy. Study observations and caveats: Dominant CDR3 motifs were more common in irradiated tumors than controls.

Details on this clone: The antigen remains unidentified.

J lost 9 bases, V lost 6 bases, and 10 bases had no gene match. Germline V gene lookup returns CDR1 MNHEY and CDR2 SMNVEV (reference sequence). The CDR3 is made up of 13 amino acids. The specimen comprised tumor tissue, sampled from a patient whose treatment was nephrectomy without radiotherapy. This clonotype was sampled from a man in his fifties or sixties with renal cell carcinoma. The rearrangement uses TRBV27 and TRBJ1-2; 7 bases match TRBD1. The CDR3 sequence: CASSSDRVGRYTF. DNA for the CDR3: TGTGCCAGCAGCTCAGACAGGGTCGGGCGCTACACCTTC.